These T cell receptor beta chains were read from a single sample in a study of cytomegalovirus exposure and HLA in healthy donors. Method: immunoSEQ multiplex PCR; TCRdb's copy keeps in-frame clones and lacks some. The data contain 110,000 or so clones, 70% to 80% of them seen just once; the ten biggest clones take up 4.5% to 5%. What was sequenced was PBMCs. The receptors shown here come from a man aged 45-65 years in good health and CMV-seropositive. The CDR3 runs from the conserved cysteine through the conserved F or W. Fields, in order: J gene, clone size, D gene, V gene, CDR3 DNA, CDR3 protein. D genes are given only for firm matches. Not all rows give a size; the values are once, few, many and, for expanded clones, a class.

TRBJ2-1 - TRBD2 TRBV9 TGTGCCAGCAGCGTACTAGCGGACAATGAGCAGTTCTTC CASSVLADNEQFF
TRBJ1-2 once TRBD1 TRBV6-5 TGTGCCAGCAGAAGGACAGGGCCCTATGGCTACACCTTC CASRRTGPYGYTF
TRBJ2-1 - - TRBV29-1 TGCAGCGGGGGCGGCTACAATGAGCAGTTCTTC CSGGGYNEQFF
TRBJ2-5 - TRBD2 TRBV5-4 TGTGCCAGCAGCGTCCCGGGACTAGCGGGAGGAGAGACCCAGTACTTC CASSVPGLAGGETQYF
TRBJ2-6 - - TRBV6-1 TGTGCCAGCAGTGTATTCCAGGGATCCCGCTCTGGGGCCAACGTCCTGACTTTC CASSVFQGSRSGANVLTF
TRBJ1-2 - TRBD1 TRBV15 TGTGCCACCAGCAGGGTCACAGGGGAAGGCTACACCTTC CATSRVTGEGYTF
TRBJ2-5 - - TRBV30 TGTGCGGTTGGGAGGGAGACCCAGTACTTC CAVGRETQYF
TRBJ1-2 few - TRBV28 TGTGCCAGCAGCCTCTCCGACAGGTGGGGTGATGGCTACACCTTC CASSLSDRWGDGYTF
TRBJ1-5 - TRBD1 TRBV5-4 TGTGCCAGCAGCCTGGGGACAGGCCGCAATCAGCCCCAGCATTTT CASSLGTGRNQPQHF
TRBJ1-2 few TRBD1 TRBV30 TGTGCCTGGACCCGGGACAGGTACGGCTACACCTTC CAWTRDRYGYTF
TRBJ1-1 - - TRBV7-8 TGTGCCAGCAGCTTAGTTACAGGGAACACTGAAGCTTTCTTT CASSLVTGNTEAFF
TRBJ1-1 - TRBD1 TRBV4-2 TGTGCCAGCAGCCCAGGGGGCTATGGCACTGAAGCTTTCTTT CASSPGGYGTEAFF
TRBJ2-7 few TRBD1 TRBV5-1 TGCGCCAGCAGCTCGGGCGGACAGGGTAGGGACGAGCAGTACTTC CASSSGGQGRDEQYF
TRBJ2-2 - TRBD1 TRBV29-1 TGCAGCGTTTGGACAGGGGGAAACACCGGGGAGCTGTTTTTT CSVWTGGNTGELFF
TRBJ2-7 - - TRBV5-1 TGCGCCAGCAGCTCGGCAGGGAGGACCTACGAGCAGTACTTC CASSSAGRTYEQYF
TRBJ2-1 - TRBD2 TRBV19 TGTGCCAGTAGTATTAGAGCGGGAGGTTCCTACAATGAGCAGTTCTTC CASSIRAGGSYNEQFF
TRBJ2-2 - - TRBV5-6 TGTGCCAGCAGCTTGGGCCAGGCCCGAGGGACCGGGGAGCTGTTTTTT CASSLGQARGTGELFF
TRBJ2-7 - - TRBV10-3 TGTGCCATCAGTGAGTCGCCTTACGAGCAGTACTTC CAISESPYEQYF
TRBJ2-5 - TRBD1 TRBV29-1 TGCAGCGTCCTAGGGGCCAGGGGGGAGACCCAGTACTTC CSVLGARGETQYF
TRBJ2-3 - - TRBV7-9 TGTGCCAGCAGCCCAACAGATACGCAGTATTTT CASSPTDTQYF
TRBJ2-6 - TRBD2 TRBV27 TGTGCCAGCAGTTTAGGGGGGGCTGGGGCCAACGTCCTGACTTTC CASSLGGAGANVLTF
TRBJ1-2 once - TRBV7-2 TGTGCCAGCAGCCCTCCCAGCGGGTTCTACACCTTC CASSPPSGFYTF
TRBJ2-7 - TRBD1 TRBV19 TGTGCCAGTAGTGCCCGGACAGGTAGCTCCTACGAGCAGTACTTC CASSARTGSSYEQYF
TRBJ2-1 - TRBD2 TRBV6-6 TGTGCCAGCAGGTACGGGACTAGCGGCTACAATGAGCAGTTCTTC CASRYGTSGYNEQFF
TRBJ2-1 - - TRBV1 TGCACCAGCAGCCCACATAGCGGGGGGGCCTTCAATGAGCAGTTCTTC CTSSPHSGGAFNEQFF
TRBJ2-7 - TRBD1 TRBV25-1 TGTGCCGTGGGGGGACAGGGTGCCTACGAGCAGTACTTC CAVGGQGAYEQYF
TRBJ1-5 - - TRBV19 TGTGCCAGTAGTCCAGGACAGCCCAATCAGCCCCAGCATTTT CASSPGQPNQPQHF
TRBJ1-5 - - TRBV7-8 TGTGCCACTTGTCCCGGGAGCTTGATCCCCGGGGTGCAGCCCCAGCATTTT CATCPGSLIPGVQPQHF
TRBJ2-7 few TRBD2 TRBV7-9 TGTGCCAGCAGCTTAGCGCCCCTAGCGGGAGAAACCTACGAGCAGTACTTC CASSLAPLAGETYEQYF
TRBJ1-4 - - TRBV2 TGTGCCAGCAAGGGGGGGTTTCTTGAAAAACTGTTTTTT CASKGGFLEKLFF
TRBJ2-3 - - TRBV7-8 TGTGCCAGCAGCTTACCGGAGAGCACAGATACGCAGTATTTT CASSLPESTDTQYF
TRBJ1-1 - - TRBV7-2 TGTGCCAGCAGCTTAGGGACAAACACTGAAGCTTTCTTT CASSLGTNTEAFF
TRBJ2-7 - TRBD1 TRBV28 TGTGCCAGCAGTTTAGGACAGGGGCTATCCTACGAGCAGTACTTC CASSLGQGLSYEQYF
TRBJ2-7 - TRBD1 TRBV2 TGTGCCAGCAGGAAGGGGACAGGGAAATCCCACGAGCAGTACTTC CASRKGTGKSHEQYF
TRBJ2-7 few - TRBV28 TGTGCCAGCACCCCAGCCCGGGTCTCCCGCCGGTCCTACGAGCAGTACTTC CASTPARVSRRSYEQYF
TRBJ2-3 - - TRBV2 TGTGCCAGTAATGACCCGAGGAAGGCCCGACCCCGAATACCAGATACGCAGTATTTT CASNDPRKARPRIPDTQYF
TRBJ2-3 - TRBD2 TRBV18 TGTGCCAGCTCACCATTTTCCGCGGGAGACACAGATACGCAGTATTTT CASSPFSAGDTDTQYF
TRBJ1-2 once TRBD1 TRBV4-1 TGCGCCAGCAGCCTAGGGACAGAACCCTATGGCTACACCTTC CASSLGTEPYGYTF
TRBJ1-6 - TRBD1 TRBV27 TGTGCCAGCAGTACCTCGGGACAGGTCCCTTCACCCCTCCACTTT CASSTSGQVPSPLHF
TRBJ2-7 - TRBD2 TRBV28 TGTGCCAGCAGCCCCCCGGGACTAGCGGTTTACGAGCAGTACTTC CASSPPGLAVYEQYF